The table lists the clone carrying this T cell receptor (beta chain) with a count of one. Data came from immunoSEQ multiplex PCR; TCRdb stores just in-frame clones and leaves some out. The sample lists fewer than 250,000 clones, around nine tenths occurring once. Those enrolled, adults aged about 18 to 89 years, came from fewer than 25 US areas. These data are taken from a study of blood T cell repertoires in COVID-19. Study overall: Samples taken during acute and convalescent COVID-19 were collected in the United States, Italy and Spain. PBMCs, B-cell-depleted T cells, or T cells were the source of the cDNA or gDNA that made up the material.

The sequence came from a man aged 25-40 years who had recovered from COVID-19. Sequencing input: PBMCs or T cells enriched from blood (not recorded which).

CDR3 region: CASSFRSGGGEQFF. The CDR3 DNA follows: TGTGCCAGCAGCTTCCGTAGCGGGGGAGGTGAGCAGTTCTTC. The chain links TRBV11-1 to TRBJ2-1; TRBD2 agrees at 9 bases. V lost 3 bases and J lost 9; bases outside the gene matches: 6. Germline V gene data show CDR1 as SGHAT and CDR2 as FQDESV (reference sequence). This CDR3 has 14 amino acids.